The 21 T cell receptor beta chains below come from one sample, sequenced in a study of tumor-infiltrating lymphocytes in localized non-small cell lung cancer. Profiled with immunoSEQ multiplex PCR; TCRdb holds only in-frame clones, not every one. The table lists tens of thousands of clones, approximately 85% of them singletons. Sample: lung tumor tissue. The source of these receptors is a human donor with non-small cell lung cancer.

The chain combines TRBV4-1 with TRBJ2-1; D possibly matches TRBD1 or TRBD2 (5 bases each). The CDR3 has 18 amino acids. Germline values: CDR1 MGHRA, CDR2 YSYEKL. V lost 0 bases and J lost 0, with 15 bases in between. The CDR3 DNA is TGCGCCAGCAGCCAAGATTCGGGGCAGTACAGCTCCTACAATGAGCAGTTCTTC. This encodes CASSQDSGQYSSYNEQFF.

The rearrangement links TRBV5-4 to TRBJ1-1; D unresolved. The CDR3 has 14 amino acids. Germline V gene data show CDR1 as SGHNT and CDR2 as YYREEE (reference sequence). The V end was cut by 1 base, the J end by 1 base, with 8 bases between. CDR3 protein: CASSLTLSNTEAFF. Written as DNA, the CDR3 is TGTGCCAGCAGCTTGACCCTTTCGAACACTGAAGCTTTCTTT.

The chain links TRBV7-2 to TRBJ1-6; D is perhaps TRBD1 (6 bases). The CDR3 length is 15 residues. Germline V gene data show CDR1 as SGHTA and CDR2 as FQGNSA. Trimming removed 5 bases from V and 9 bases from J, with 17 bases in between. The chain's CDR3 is CASSTQGSQRSPLHF. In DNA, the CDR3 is TGTGCCAGCAGCACCCAGGGGTCGCAGCGTTCACCCCTCCACTTT.

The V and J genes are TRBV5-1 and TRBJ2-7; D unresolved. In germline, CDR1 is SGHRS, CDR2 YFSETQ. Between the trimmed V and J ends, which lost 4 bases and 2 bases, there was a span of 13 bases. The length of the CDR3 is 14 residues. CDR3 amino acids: CASSVGSDTYEQYF. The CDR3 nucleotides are TGCGCCAGCAGCGTCGGGTCTGATACCTACGAGCAGTACTTC.

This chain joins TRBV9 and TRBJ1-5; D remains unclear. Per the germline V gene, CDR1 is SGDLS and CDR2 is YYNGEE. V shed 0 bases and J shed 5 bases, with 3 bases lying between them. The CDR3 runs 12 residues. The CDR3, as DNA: TGTGCCAGCAGCGTAGGGGATCAGCCCCAGCATTTT. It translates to CASSVGDQPQHF.

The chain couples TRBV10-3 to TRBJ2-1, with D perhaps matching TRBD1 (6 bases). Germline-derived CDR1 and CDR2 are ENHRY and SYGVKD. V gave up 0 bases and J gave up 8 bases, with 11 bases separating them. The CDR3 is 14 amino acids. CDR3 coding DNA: TGTGCCATCAGTGAGTCGCAGGGGTCCGATGAGCAGTTCTTC. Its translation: CAISESQGSDEQFF.

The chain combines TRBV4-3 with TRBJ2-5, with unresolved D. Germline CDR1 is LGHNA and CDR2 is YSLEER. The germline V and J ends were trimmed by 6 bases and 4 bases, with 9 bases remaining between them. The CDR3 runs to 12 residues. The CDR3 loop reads CASRDARETQYF. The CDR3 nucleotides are TGCGCCAGCAGGGACGCCAGAGAGACCCAGTACTTC.

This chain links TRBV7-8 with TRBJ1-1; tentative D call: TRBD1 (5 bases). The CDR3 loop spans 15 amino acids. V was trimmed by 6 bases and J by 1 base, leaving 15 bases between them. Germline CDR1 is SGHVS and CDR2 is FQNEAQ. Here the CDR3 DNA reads TGTGCCAGCAGTCCCGGGTACGGGGGGAACACTGAAGCTTTCTTT. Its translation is CASSPGYGGNTEAFF.

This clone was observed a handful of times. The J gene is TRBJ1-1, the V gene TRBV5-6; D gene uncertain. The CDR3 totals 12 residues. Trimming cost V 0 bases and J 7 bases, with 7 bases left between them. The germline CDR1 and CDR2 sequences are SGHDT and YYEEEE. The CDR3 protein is CASSLGGVEAFF. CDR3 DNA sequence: TGTGCCAGCAGCTTGGGGGGAGTTGAAGCTTTCTTT.

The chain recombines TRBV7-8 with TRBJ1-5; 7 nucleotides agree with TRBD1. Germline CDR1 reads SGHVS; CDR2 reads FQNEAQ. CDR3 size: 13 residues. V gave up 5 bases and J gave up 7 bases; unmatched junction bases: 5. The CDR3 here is CASSPGQEQPQHF. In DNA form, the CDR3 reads TGTGCCAGCAGCCCTGGACAGGAGCAGCCCCAGCATTTT.

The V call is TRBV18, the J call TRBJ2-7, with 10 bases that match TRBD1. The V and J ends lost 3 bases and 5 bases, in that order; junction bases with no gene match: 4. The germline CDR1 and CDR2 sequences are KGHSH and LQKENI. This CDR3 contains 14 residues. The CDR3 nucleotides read TGTGCCAGCTCACCGACAGGGGGCGGCGACGAGCAGTACTTC. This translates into CASSPTGGGDEQYF. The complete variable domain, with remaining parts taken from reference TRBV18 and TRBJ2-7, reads NAGVMQNPRHLVRRRGQEARLRCSPMKGHSHVYWYRQLPEEGLKFMVYLQKENIIDESGMPKERFSAEFPKEGPSILRIQQVVRGDSAAYFCASSPTGGGDEQYFGPGTRLTVT.

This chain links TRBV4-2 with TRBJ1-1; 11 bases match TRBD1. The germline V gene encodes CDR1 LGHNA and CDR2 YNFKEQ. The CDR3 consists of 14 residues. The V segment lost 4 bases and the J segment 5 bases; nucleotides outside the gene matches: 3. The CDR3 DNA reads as TGTGCCAGCAGCCGGGACAGGGGGTCGACTGAAGCTTTCTTT. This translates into CASSRDRGSTEAFF.

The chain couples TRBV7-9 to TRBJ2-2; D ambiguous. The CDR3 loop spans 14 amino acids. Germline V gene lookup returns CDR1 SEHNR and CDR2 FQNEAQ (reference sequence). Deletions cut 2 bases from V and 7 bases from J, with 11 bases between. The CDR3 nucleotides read TGTGCCAGCAGCTTACAAGGTGGTGGCGGGGAGCTGTTTTTT. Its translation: CASSLQGGGGELFF.

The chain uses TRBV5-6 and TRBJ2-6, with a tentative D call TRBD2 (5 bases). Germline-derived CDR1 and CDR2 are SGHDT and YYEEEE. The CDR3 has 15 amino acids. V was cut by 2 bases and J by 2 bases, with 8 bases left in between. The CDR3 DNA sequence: TGTGCCAGCAGCTTTGGAGGTACTGGGGCCAACGTCCTGACTTTC. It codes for CASSFGGTGANVLTF.

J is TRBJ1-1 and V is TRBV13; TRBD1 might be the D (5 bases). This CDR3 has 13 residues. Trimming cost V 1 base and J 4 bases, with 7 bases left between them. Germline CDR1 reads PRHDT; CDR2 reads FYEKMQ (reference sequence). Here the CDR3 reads CASSLDRSTEAFF. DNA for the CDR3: TGTGCCAGCAGCTTAGACAGGAGCACTGAAGCTTTCTTT.

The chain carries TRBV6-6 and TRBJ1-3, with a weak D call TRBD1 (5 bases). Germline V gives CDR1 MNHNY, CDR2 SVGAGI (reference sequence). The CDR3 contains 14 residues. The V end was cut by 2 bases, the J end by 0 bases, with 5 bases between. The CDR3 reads CASSYRGSGNTIYF. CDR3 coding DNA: TGTGCCAGCAGTTACAGGGGCTCTGGAAACACCATATATTTT.

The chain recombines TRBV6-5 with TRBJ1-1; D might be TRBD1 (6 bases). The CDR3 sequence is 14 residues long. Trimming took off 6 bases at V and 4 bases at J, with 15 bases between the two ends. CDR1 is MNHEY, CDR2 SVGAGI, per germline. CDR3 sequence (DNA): TGTGCCAGCAGCTCCACAGGGAGACTCACTGAAGCTTTCTTT. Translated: CASSSTGRLTEAFF.

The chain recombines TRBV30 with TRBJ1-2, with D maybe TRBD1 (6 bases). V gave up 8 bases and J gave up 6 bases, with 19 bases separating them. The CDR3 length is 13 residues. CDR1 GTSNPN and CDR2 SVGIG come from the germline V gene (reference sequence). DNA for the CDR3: TGTGCCCGGGCCCTCGGGGGGGGGCATGGCTACACCTTC. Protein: CARALGGGHGYTF.

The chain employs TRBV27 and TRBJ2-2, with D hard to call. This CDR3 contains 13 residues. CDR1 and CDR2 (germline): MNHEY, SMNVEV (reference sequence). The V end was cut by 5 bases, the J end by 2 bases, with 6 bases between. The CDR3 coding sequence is TGTGCCAGCAGTGGCCACAACACCGGGGAGCTGTTTTTT. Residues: CASSGHNTGELFF.

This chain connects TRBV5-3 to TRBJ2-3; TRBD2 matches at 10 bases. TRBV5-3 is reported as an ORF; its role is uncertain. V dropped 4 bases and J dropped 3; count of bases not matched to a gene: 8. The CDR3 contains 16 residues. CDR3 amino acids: CARSKLSGGTTDTQYF. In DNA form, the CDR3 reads TGTGCCAGAAGCAAGCTTAGCGGGGGGACTACAGATACGCAGTATTTT.

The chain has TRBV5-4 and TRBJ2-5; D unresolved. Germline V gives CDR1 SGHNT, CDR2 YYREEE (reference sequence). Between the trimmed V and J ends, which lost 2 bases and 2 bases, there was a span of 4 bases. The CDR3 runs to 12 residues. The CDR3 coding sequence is TGTGCCAGCAGCTTAGATCAAGAGACCCAGTACTTC. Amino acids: CASSLDQETQYF.